The 28 T cell receptor beta chains presented below share a single source sample, sequenced in a study of cytomegalovirus exposure and HLA in healthy donors. A multiplex PCR was run with 60 Vbeta primers and 13 Jbeta primers. Generated by immunoSEQ multiplex PCR, the TCRdb table keeps only in-frame clones and is missing some. Among approximately 87,000 clones, approximately 84% were seen once, and the ten largest hold around 5.6%. Sequencing was carried out using PBMCs. These receptor sequences come from a woman aged 18-30 years in good health and CMV-seropositive.

V usage is TRBV2 and J usage is TRBJ1-5; D gene uncertain. V lost 6 bases and J 9 bases, leaving 15 bases between the germline ends. Germline V CDR1 and CDR2: SNHLY, FYNNEI. The CDR3 consists of 13 residues. CDR3 sequence reads: CASSDIYQLPQHF. As DNA, the CDR3 is TGTGCCAGCAGCGACATATACCAGCTGCCCCAGCATTTT.

The rearrangement links TRBV29-1 to TRBJ1-1; D remains ambiguous. The ends were cut back, 6 bases at V and 5 bases at J, with 19 bases in the middle. CDR3 length equals 14 residues. Germline-derived CDR1 and CDR2 are SQVTM and ANQGSEA. CDR3 DNA: TGCAGCGTAAGCATATTAGGGCGGGGTACTGAAGCTTTCTTT. This encodes CSVSILGRGTEAFF.

The gene calls are TRBV6-6 and TRBJ2-7, with unresolved D. The CDR3 spans 15 residues. The germline V gene encodes CDR1 MNHNY and CDR2 SVGAGI (reference sequence). The ends were cut back, 5 bases at V and 0 bases at J, with 14 bases in the middle. The CDR3 DNA sequence: TGTGCCAGCAGTCCCCCACAGACCATCTCCTACGAGCAGTACTTC. Translated, it gives CASSPPQTISYEQYF.

The genes are TRBV9 and TRBJ2-2; the match to TRBD1 covers 10 bases. The junction had 6 bases not matched to a gene; V was cut back by 3 bases and J by 4 bases. The germline gives CDR1 SGDLS, CDR2 YYNGEE. The CDR3 runs to 16 residues. CDR3 sequence (DNA): TGTGCCAGCAGCGACGGGACAGGGGCGGGCACCGGGGAGCTGTTTTTT. Its protein is CASSDGTGAGTGELFF.

This rearrangement joins TRBV13 to TRBJ2-7; 7 bases agree with TRBD2. Unmatched junction bases numbered 5, after V lost 2 bases and J lost 1 base. This CDR3 spans 15 amino acids. Germline assignment: CDR1 PRHDT and CDR2 FYEKMQ (reference sequence). The CDR3 here is CASSLSQGGSYEQYF. The CDR3 coding sequence is TGTGCCAGCAGCTTATCCCAGGGAGGGTCCTACGAGCAGTACTTC.

This clone was counted a single time. Written as DNA, the CDR3 is TGTGCCAGCAGCTTAGGACTAGCGGTCTCCTACGAGCAGTACTTC. Protein product: CASSLGLAVSYEQYF. This chain connects TRBV7-9 to TRBJ2-7; 9 nucleotides align to TRBD2. This CDR3 contains 15 residues. Germline V gene sequence: CDR1 SEHNR, CDR2 FQNEAQ (reference sequence). J lost 0 bases, V lost 1 base, and 1 base had no gene match. Full variable domain (outside the CDR3, taken from reference TRBV7-9 and TRBJ2-7): DTGVSQNPRHKITKRGQNVTFRCDPISEHNRLYWYRQTLGQGPEFLTYFQNEAQLEKSRLLSDRFSAERPKGSFSTLEIQRTEQGDSAMYLCASSLGLAVSYEQYFGPGTRLTVT.

Sample share makes this clone medium-sized. The chain uses TRBV28 and TRBJ1-2; 7 bases align to TRBD1. The junction had 5 bases not matched to a gene; V was cut back by 5 bases and J by 2 bases. The CDR3 has 14 residues. Looked up from germline, CDR1 is MDHEN and CDR2 is SYDVKM. DNA for the CDR3: TGTGCCAGCAGTCCACCGGGACAGAACTATGGCTACACCTTC. Translated, it gives CASSPPGQNYGYTF.

The chain couples TRBV7-8 to TRBJ2-7; D possibly corresponds to TRBD2 (6 bases). Germline loops: CDR1 SGHVS, CDR2 FQNEAQ. The CDR3 has 13 amino acids. V was shortened by 1 base and J by 2 bases, with 6 bases between the two germline ends. The CDR3 sequence: CASSLGGTYEQYF. In DNA form, the CDR3 reads TGTGCCAGCAGCTTAGGCGGGACCTACGAGCAGTACTTC.

The chain couples TRBV28 to TRBJ2-3, with TRBD1 matching 8 bases. The CDR3 spans 14 residues. The germline V gene encodes CDR1 MDHEN and CDR2 SYDVKM. V shed 5 bases and J 6 bases; nucleotides not matched to a gene: 7. The CDR3 loop reads CASSPADRVDTQYF. The CDR3 nucleotides are TGTGCCAGCAGTCCAGCGGACAGGGTCGATACGCAGTATTTT.

The chain carries TRBV7-3 and TRBJ2-3; a possible D gene is TRBD2 (6 bases). This CDR3 is built from 15 residues. Per the germline V gene, CDR1 is SGHTA and CDR2 is FQGTGA. V lost 1 base, J lost 6 bases, and 14 bases lay in between. CDR3 amino acids: CASSLRVTRGDTQYF. CDR3 nucleotide sequence: TGTGCCAGCAGCTTAAGGGTGACTAGAGGGGATACGCAGTATTTT.

This clone was detected once. This sequence joins TRBV27 and TRBJ2-7; TRBD2 aligns across 10 bases. This CDR3 spans 16 amino acids. The J segment lost 2 bases and the V segment lost 5 bases, leaving 9 bases of the junction unmatched. In germline, CDR1 is MNHEY, CDR2 SMNVEV (reference sequence). CDR3 in DNA: TGTGCCAGCAGTGTCCTTCTAGCGGGAGTTCCCTACGAGCAGTACTTC. Amino acids: CASSVLLAGVPYEQYF.

This chain links TRBV18 with TRBJ2-5; 8 bases align to TRBD1. This CDR3 comprises 16 residues. Germline CDR1 reads KGHSH; CDR2 reads LQKENI. Trimming at V came to 2 bases and at J to 6 bases, leaving 11 bases not matched to a gene. This CDR3 reads CASSPGDSGGGQTQYF. CDR3 coding DNA: TGTGCCAGCTCACCAGGGGATTCAGGGGGCGGACAGACCCAGTACTTC.

This chain links TRBV19 with TRBJ2-2; 10 bases are shared with TRBD2. V was pared by 5 bases and J by 7 bases, with 10 bases of the junction left unmatched. The CDR3 runs 16 residues. Germline lookup yields CDR1 LNHDA and CDR2 SQIVND (reference sequence). The CDR3 reads CASSAQREGLIGELFF. Here the CDR3 DNA reads TGTGCCAGTAGTGCCCAGCGGGAGGGCCTCATCGGGGAGCTGTTTTTT. Together with reference TRBV19 and TRBJ2-2, the CDR3 gives the full variable domain: DGGITQSPKYLFRKEGQNVTLSCEQNLNHDAMYWYRQDPGQGLRLIYYSQIVNDFQKGDIAEGYSVSREKKESFPLTVTSAQKNPTAFYLCASSAQREGLIGELFFGEGSRLTVL.

V usage is TRBV15 and J usage is TRBJ2-7, with 8 bases lining up with TRBD1. Per germline, CDR1 LNHNV and CDR2 YYDKDF (reference sequence). The CDR3 spans 15 residues. J was trimmed by 0 bases and V by 1 base; bases with no gene match: 2. Here the CDR3 reads CATSRGGTGSYEQYF. CDR3 bases: TGTGCCACCAGCAGAGGGGGGACAGGCTCCTACGAGCAGTACTTC.

This rearrangement joins TRBV28 to TRBJ2-7, with D tentatively TRBD2 (7 bases). The germline V gene encodes CDR1 MDHEN and CDR2 SYDVKM. The V end lost 6 bases, the J end lost 7 bases, and 19 bases lay between the germline ends. The CDR3 sequence is 14 residues long. CDR3 DNA: TGTGCCAGCAGCCCCCCCCGGGGGGCTCGTGAGCAGTACTTC. Its translation is CASSPPRGAREQYF.

V usage is TRBV4-2 and J usage is TRBJ1-1; D unclear. Trimming cost V 1 base and J 0 bases, with 12 bases left between them. CDR3 size: 16 residues. Germline-derived CDR1 and CDR2 are LGHNA and YNFKEQ. The CDR3 reads CASSQGRSKVNTEAFF. The CDR3 DNA reads TGTGCCAGCAGCCAAGGTCGGTCCAAAGTGAACACTGAAGCTTTCTTT.

The DNA of the CDR3 is TGTGCCAGCAGCCAAGAGGCTAGCGGGGTCACAGATACGCAGTATTTT. The encoded protein is CASSQEASGVTDTQYF. The chain combines TRBV4-2 with TRBJ2-3, with TRBD2 identical over 9 bases. V dropped 0 bases and J dropped 2; count of bases not matched to a gene: 3. Germline loops: CDR1 LGHNA, CDR2 YNFKEQ. There are 16 residues in the CDR3.

This rearrangement joins TRBV15 to TRBJ1-1; D not resolved. CDR1 and CDR2 (germline): LNHNV, YYDKDF (reference sequence). This CDR3 has 12 residues. V lost 0 bases and J 5 bases, leaving 4 bases between the germline ends. Here the CDR3 reads CATSRDRTEAFF. CDR3 nucleotide sequence: TGTGCCACCAGCAGAGATCGGACTGAAGCTTTCTTT. The whole variable domain, filled in from reference TRBV15 and TRBJ1-1, reads DAMVIQNPRYQVTQFGKPVTLSCSQTLNHNVMYWYQQKSSQAPKLLFHYYDKDFNNEADTPDNFQSRRPNTSFCFLDIRSPGLGDTAMYLCATSRDRTEAFFGQGTRLTVV.

This chain connects TRBV27 to TRBJ1-2, with TRBD1 matching 8 bases. Germline V CDR1 and CDR2: MNHEY, SMNVEV (reference sequence). The CDR3 length is 14 residues. The ends lost 2 bases at V and 9 bases at J; junction bases unmatched: 8. Here the CDR3 reads CASSLAPTGGSYTF. The CDR3 region has the DNA TGTGCCAGCAGTTTAGCCCCCACAGGGGGAAGCTACACCTTC.

This chain joins TRBV7-9 and TRBJ1-2; 7 bases align to TRBD1. Germline lookup yields CDR1 SEHNR and CDR2 FQNEAQ (reference sequence). This CDR3 region has 13 residues. Germline trimming cut 5 bases from V and 8 bases from J; bases unmatched to any gene: 8. CDR3 in DNA: TGTGCCAGCAGCCTACAGGGGTCAGGGGGCTACACCTTC. Residues: CASSLQGSGGYTF.

The chain joins TRBV4-1 to TRBJ2-5; 8 nucleotides match TRBD1. The CDR3 contains 15 residues. Germline loops: CDR1 MGHRA, CDR2 YSYEKL. The J segment lost 6 bases and the V segment lost 0 bases, leaving 6 bases of the junction unmatched. CDR3 in amino acids: CASSQDEDRAKTQYF. The CDR3 coding sequence is TGCGCCAGCAGCCAAGATGAGGACAGGGCGAAGACCCAGTACTTC.

V usage is TRBV4-1 and J usage is TRBJ1-1; D may be TRBD1 (6 bases). This CDR3 has 14 residues. Germline values: CDR1 MGHRA, CDR2 YSYEKL. With 0 bases removed from V and 4 bases from J, the gap between germline ends came to 9 bases. CDR3 sequence reads: CASSQEVRGTEAFF. In DNA form, the CDR3 reads TGCGCCAGCAGCCAAGAAGTCAGGGGCACTGAAGCTTTCTTT.

This clone was seen once. This chain uses TRBV7-8 with TRBJ1-4; D is unresolved. Germline V gene data show CDR1 as SGHVS and CDR2 as FQNEAQ. The CDR3 sequence is 16 residues long. V shed 1 base and J shed 1 base, with 10 bases lying between them. CDR3 in amino acids: CASSLGVRGTNEKLFF. CDR3 sequence (DNA): TGTGCCAGCAGCTTAGGAGTCCGGGGAACTAATGAAAAACTGTTTTTT.

The rearrangement joins TRBV5-1 to TRBJ2-7, with 9 nucleotides matching TRBD1. The CDR3 is 13 amino acids. The V and J ends lost 1 base and 8 bases, in that order; junction bases with no gene match: 4. Germline V gene data show CDR1 as SGHRS and CDR2 as YFSETQ. Written as DNA, the CDR3 is TGCGCCAGCAGCTTGTGGGACAGGGACCAGCAGTACTTC. This translates into CASSLWDRDQQYF. The variable domain in full, with the rest retrieved from reference TRBV5-1 and TRBJ2-7, is KAGVTQTPRYLIKTRGQQVTLSCSPISGHRSVSWYQQTPGQGLQFLFEYFSETQRNKGNFPGRFSGRQFSNSRSEMNVSTLELGDSALYLCASSLWDRDQQYFGPGTRLTVT.

This clone was observed a few times. J is TRBJ1-1 and V is TRBV5-4; D may be TRBD1 (6 bases). This CDR3 spans 14 amino acids. From germline, CDR1 is SGHNT and CDR2 YYREEE (reference sequence). Between the trimmed V and J ends, which lost 5 bases and 1 base, there was a span of 12 bases. CDR3 in DNA: TGTGCCAGCAGGCCCACAGGGACGAACACTGAAGCTTTCTTT. Its translation is CASRPTGTNTEAFF. Full variable domain (outside the CDR3, taken from reference TRBV5-4 and TRBJ1-1): ETGVTQSPTHLIKTRGQQVTLRCSSQSGHNTVSWYQQALGQGPQFIFQYYREEENGRGNFPPRFSGLQFPNYSSELNVNALELDDSALYLCASRPTGTNTEAFFGQGTRLTVV.

For the CDR3, the DNA is TGTGCCAGCAGCTTAGATGTCCCAGGGTGGGGGAACACTGAAGCTTTCTTT. It encodes CASSLDVPGWGNTEAFF. J is TRBJ1-1 and V is TRBV11-2, with a possible D match to TRBD1 (5 bases). The CDR3 sequence is 17 residues long. Germline assignment: CDR1 SGHAT and CDR2 FQNNGV. Trimming pared 0 bases from V and 1 base from J, leaving 15 bases between. Full variable domain (rest looked up from reference TRBV11-2 and TRBJ1-1): EAGVAQSPRYKIIEKRQSVAFWCNPISGHATLYWYQQILGQGPKLLIQFQNNGVVDDSQLPKDRFSAERLKGVDSTLKIQPAKLEDSAVYLCASSLDVPGWGNTEAFFGQGTRLTVV.

This clone appeared a single time. The chain carries TRBV5-1 and TRBJ1-1; 7 bases line up with TRBD1. V was pared by 4 bases and J by 7 bases, with 10 bases of the junction left unmatched. The germline V gene encodes CDR1 SGHRS and CDR2 YFSETQ. The CDR3 sequence is 14 residues long. Written as DNA, the CDR3 is TGCGCCAGCAGCCACGGGGACAGTCACCTTGAAGCTTTCTTT. Translated: CASSHGDSHLEAFF.

V and J are TRBV7-3 and TRBJ1-2, with D perhaps TRBD1 (6 bases). Deletions cut 5 bases from V and 2 bases from J, with 9 bases between. This CDR3 is built from 13 residues. The germline V gene has CDR1 SGHTA and CDR2 FQGTGA. CDR3 coding DNA: TGTGCCAGCAGCCGGGGACACAACTATGGCTACACCTTC. Amino acid sequence: CASSRGHNYGYTF.